The 28 T cell receptor beta chains in this list originate from one sample, sequenced in a study of T cell repertoires in cytomegalovirus infection. Antigen specificity for these receptors is unknown. TCRdb reprocessed the reads via MiXCR and lists one record per CDR3 protein. In the table there are roughly 350,000 distinct CDR3 sequences, approximately 30% of which are singletons. This material consisted of cultured PBMCs, taken from culture after CMV antigen stimulation. The receptors were gathered from a human donor in good health (CMV status not recorded). Some clones in this sample may be carry-over from other donors' samples.

Concerning this clonotype itself: A read error may produce the germline difference seen at one junction end. The chain has TRBV7-2 and TRBJ2-3; TRBD1 or TRBD2 may be the D gene (5 bases each). This CDR3 spans 13 amino acids. Germline CDR1 and CDR2: SGHTA and FQGNSA. In nucleotides, the CDR3 is TGTGCCAGCAGCTTAGAGGGGACGGATACGAAGTATTTT. This codes for CASSLEGTDTKYF.

The chain has TRBV7-9 and TRBJ2-1, with 11 bases lining up with TRBD2. Germline values: CDR1 SEHNR, CDR2 FQNEAQ (reference sequence). The CDR3 spans 13 residues. Trimming cost V 5 bases and J 8 bases; bases outside gene matches: 2. This CDR3 reads CASSTSGSDEQFF. DNA of the CDR3: TGTGCCAGCAGCACTAGCGGGAGTGATGAGCAGTTCTTC.

A few counts support this clonotype. J is TRBJ2-1 and V is TRBV12-3 or TRBV12-4, with no clear D. The germline V and J ends were trimmed by 7 bases and 0 bases, with 16 bases remaining between them. The CDR3 is 16 residues long. The CDR3 reads CASTFLSPSSYNEQFF. The CDR3 nucleotides read TGTGCCAGCACTTTCCTCTCCCCGAGCTCCTACAATGAGCAGTTCTTC.

The V call is TRBV4-1, the J call TRBJ2-1; the match to TRBD2 covers 10 bases. CDR3 length: 16 residues. CDR1 and CDR2 from the germline V gene are MGHRA and YSYEKL. The trim removed 4 bases at V and 6 bases at J, leaving 9 bases unmatched. CDR3 sequence reads: CASSLKSGTSANEQFF. For the CDR3, the DNA is TGCGCCAGCAGCCTGAAGTCCGGGACTAGCGCCAATGAGCAGTTCTTC.

V gene TRBV7-6 combines with J gene TRBJ2-7; no clear D gene. There are 14 residues in the CDR3. Germline loops: CDR1 SGHVS, CDR2 FNYEAQ. V lost 8 bases to trimming and J lost 6 bases, with 20 bases between them. The chain's CDR3 is CASDKSDLVGEQYF. The CDR3 nucleotides are TGTGCCAGCGATAAGTCGGACCTGGTCGGCGAGCAGTACTTC.

This clonotype was detected ten times or more. The J gene is TRBJ2-7, the V gene TRBV28; D ambiguous. The V end lost 6 bases, the J end lost 2 bases, and 17 bases lay between the germline ends. Germline-derived CDR1 and CDR2 are MDHEN and SYDVKM. This CDR3 is 15 amino acids long. The CDR3 DNA reads TGTGCCAGCAGCCCCCCCTTGGCAACTACCTACGAGCAGTACGTC. It translates to CASSPPLATTYEQYV.

This clonotype was observed a handful of times. The chain combines TRBV6-1 with TRBJ2-2, with TRBD1 matching 9 bases. This CDR3 has 16 residues. From germline, CDR1 is MNHNS and CDR2 SASEGT. Trimming removed 7 bases from V and 7 bases from J; junction bases left unmatched: 13. This CDR3 is CASKSTGGASVGELFF. The CDR3 DNA reads as TGTGCCAGCAAATCTACAGGGGGCGCGTCGGTCGGGGAGCTGTTTTTT.

This clonotype came up a few times. The V call is TRBV9, the J call TRBJ2-3; D not resolved. Trimming stripped 3 bases from V and 6 bases from J, with 8 bases between. This CDR3 spans 12 amino acids. The V gene's germline CDR1 is SGDLS and CDR2 YYNGEE. The CDR3 region is CASSAAQDTQYF. In nucleotides, the CDR3 is TGTGCCAGCAGCGCCGCCCAGGATACGCAGTATTTT.

In its sample, this clonotype was seen a few times. This chain uses TRBV20-1 with TRBJ1-1, with TRBD1 matching over 7 bases. The CDR3 has 13 amino acids. CDR1 and CDR2 from the germline V gene are DFQATT and SNEGSKA (reference sequence). The V segment lost 5 bases and the J segment 5 bases; nucleotides outside the gene matches: 8. The CDR3 sequence: CSAPPTGKTEAFF. DNA of the CDR3: TGCAGTGCTCCGCCGACAGGGAAGACTGAAGCTTTCTTT.

This clonotype counts as medium-sized. A read error may account for a junction end that differs from germline. This sequence joins TRBV7-2 and TRBJ2-1, with D unresolved. The germline V gene has CDR1 SGHTA and CDR2 FQGNSA. The CDR3 sequence is 12 residues long. The CDR3 nucleotides are TGTGCCAGCAGCTTATATCAAGGCGACCCGATCTTC. It specifies CASSLYQGDPIF.

This clonotype occurred a few times. This chain connects TRBV12-3 or TRBV12-4 to TRBJ1-2; TRBD1 might be the D (5 bases). V shed 5 bases and J shed 7 bases, with 14 bases lying between them. There are 13 residues in the CDR3. The CDR3 DNA follows: TGTGCCAGCAGTCTTTCGTCAGGGCCTGGCTACACCTTC. Its translation is CASSLSSGPGYTF.

The chain uses TRBV19 and TRBJ1-2, with a weak D call TRBD1 (6 bases). The V end was cut by 7 bases, the J end by 5 bases, with 14 bases between. Germline lookup yields CDR1 LNHDA and CDR2 SQIVND (reference sequence). This CDR3 comprises 13 residues. CDR3 DNA sequence: TGTGCCAGTAATCCGGGAAGGGGGTATGGCTACACCTTC. Encoded protein: CASNPGRGYGYTF.

A single count supports this clonotype. The conserved closing phenylalanine or tryptophan is absent in this CDR3, likely reflecting a read error. The J gene is TRBJ1-5, the V gene TRBV7-2; maybe TRBD1 (6 bases). CDR3 length: 14 amino acids. Per the germline V gene, CDR1 is SGHTA and CDR2 is FQGNSA. V gave up 3 bases and J gave up 6 bases, with 12 bases separating them. CDR3 bases: TGTGCCAGCAGCTTGGACAGTCCGGGTCAGCCCCAGCATTGT. This sequence encodes CASSLDSPGQPQHC.

This clonotype came up once. The V and J genes are TRBV7-4 and TRBJ1-5, with TRBD1 matching 8 bases. Germline V gene lookup returns CDR1 SGHVT and CDR2 SQSDAQ. The CDR3 loop spans 18 amino acids. J gave up 5 bases and V 5 bases, and 17 bases lay outside the gene matches. The DNA for the CDR3 is TGTGCCAGCAGCACTAACGGAGGACAGGGTCTAAGGGATCAGCCCCAGCATTTT. Its translation: CASSTNGGQGLRDQPQHF.

This clonotype showed up just a few times. The V call is TRBV11-2, the J call TRBJ1-1, with a possible D match to TRBD1 (5 bases). V lost 2 bases, J lost 4 bases, and 11 bases lay in between. CDR1 SGHAT and CDR2 FQNNGV come from the germline V gene. The CDR3 consists of 14 residues. The CDR3 DNA reads TGTGCCAGCAGCTTATTGGGGGGGAGCACTGAAGCTTTCTTT. The encoded protein is CASSLLGGSTEAFF.

This chain links TRBV4-1 with TRBJ2-3; 8 bases agree with TRBD2. J lost 8 bases, V lost 0 bases, and 10 bases had no gene match. The CDR3 consists of 16 residues. From germline, CDR1 is MGHRA and CDR2 YSYEKL. Here the CDR3 DNA reads TGCGCCAGCAGCCAAGACCTAGCGGGCGTGGGAGGTACGCAGTATTTT. This sequence encodes CASSQDLAGVGGTQYF.

The DNA for the CDR3 is TGTGCCTGGATGGGTAACACTGAAGCTTTCTTT. Its protein is CAWMGNTEAFF. This chain links TRBV30 with TRBJ1-1, with no clear D. This CDR3 has 11 amino acids. The V gene's germline CDR1 is GTSNPN and CDR2 SVGIG (reference sequence). The ends were cut back, 4 bases at V and 2 bases at J, with 5 bases in the middle. Drawing the rest from reference TRBV30 and TRBJ1-1, the complete variable domain is SQTIHQWPATLVQPVGSPLSLECTVEGTSNPNLYWYRQAAGRGLQLLFYSVGIGQISSEVPQNLSASRPQDRQFILSSKKLLLSDSGFYLCAWMGNTEAFFGQGTRLTVV.

The sample holds a few counts of this clonotype. The chain combines TRBV7-9 with TRBJ1-1; a possible D gene is TRBD1 (6 bases). The CDR3 spans 15 residues. Germline V CDR1 and CDR2: SEHNR, FQNEAQ (reference sequence). V shed 0 bases and J shed 1 base, with 9 bases lying between them. The CDR3, as DNA: TGTGCCAGCAGCTTAGCGCAGGGGCGGAACACTGAAGCTTTCTTT. As protein: CASSLAQGRNTEAFF.

This clonotype was picked up a small number of times. This sequence joins TRBV27 and TRBJ2-1; D call uncertain. CDR1 is MNHEY and CDR2 is SMNVEV in the germline V gene (reference sequence). This CDR3 has 16 residues. Trimming cost V 3 bases and J 5 bases, with 17 bases left between them. CDR3 amino acids: CASSFAGSYPHNEQFF. The CDR3 DNA is TGTGCCAGCAGTTTTGCTGGATCCTACCCCCACAATGAGCAGTTCTTC.

V gene TRBV6-6 combines with J gene TRBJ1-2; D might be TRBD1 (6 bases). From germline, CDR1 is MNHNY and CDR2 SVGAGI (reference sequence). The CDR3 is made up of 15 amino acids. V lost 8 bases and J lost 4, with 20 bases in between. The CDR3 nucleotides are TGTGCCAGCGGTGGGGTACCACGGACAGTCTATGGCTACACCTTC. This codes for CASGGVPRTVYGYTF.

This sequence joins TRBV18 and TRBJ2-5; D possibly uses TRBD1 or TRBD2 (5 bases each). From germline, CDR1 is KGHSH and CDR2 LQKENI. V was clipped by 0 bases and J by 3 bases, with 8 bases between them. CDR3 length: 14 amino acids. CDR3 coding DNA: TGTGCCAGCTCACCACCGGGGGTGAAAGAGACCCAGTACTTC. Amino acid sequence: CASSPPGVKETQYF.

This clonotype was detected only a few times. The chain links TRBV2 to TRBJ2-3, with 14 positions matching TRBD2. This CDR3 has 18 residues. Germline values: CDR1 SNHLY, CDR2 FYNNEI. V lost 1 base to trimming and J lost 3 bases; unmatched junction nucleotides: 6. The CDR3 loop reads CASSEVIGTSGSTDTQYF. The CDR3 DNA is TGTGCCAGCAGTGAAGTCATCGGGACTAGCGGGAGTACAGATACGCAGTATTTT.

This clonotype occurred a few times. V and J are TRBV7-2 and TRBJ1-1; the D is unclear. The CDR3 is 12 amino acids. Trimming shortened V by 5 bases and J by 0 bases, and 4 bases separated the two germline ends. Germline V gene data show CDR1 as SGHTA and CDR2 as FQGNSA. The chain's CDR3 is CASSILNTEAFF. The CDR3 region has the DNA TGTGCCAGCAGCATACTGAACACTGAAGCTTTCTTT.

As concerns this clonotype: Its ends do not fully match the called genes, so a read error is possible. The CDR3 DNA is TGTGCCAGCAGCTTAGGCGGGGACGCAAAGATCTTC. It specifies CASSLGGDAKIF. V is TRBV7-9 and J is TRBJ2-1, with D possibly being TRBD2 (6 bases). This CDR3 comprises 12 residues. Looked up from germline, CDR1 is SEHNR and CDR2 is FQNEAQ (reference sequence).

This clonotype has only a few counts. The rearrangement joins TRBV7-9 to TRBJ2-5, with D perhaps matching TRBD2 (5 bases). Germline V gene sequence: CDR1 SEHNR, CDR2 FQNEAQ (reference sequence). Deletions cut 6 bases from V and 1 base from J, with 18 bases between. This CDR3 has 16 residues. The CDR3, as DNA: TGTGCCAGCAGTCATACTACCCGGACTGTCCAAGAGACCCAGTACTTC. Translation: CASSHTTRTVQETQYF.

CDR3 sequence: CASSLGETGGAQGYTF. The CDR3 DNA reads TGTGCCAGCAGCTTGGGGGAAACGGGGGGGGCGCAAGGCTACACCTTC. V gene TRBV5-5 combines with J gene TRBJ1-2; tentative D call: TRBD1 (6 bases). The CDR3 runs to 16 residues. Germline V gene lookup returns CDR1 SGHKS and CDR2 YYEKEE (reference sequence). The V end lost 0 bases, the J end lost 8 bases, and 20 bases lay between the germline ends.

The chain has TRBV6-2 or TRBV6-3 and TRBJ1-5; D is possibly TRBD1 (5 bases). CDR1 is MNHEY, CDR2 SVGEGT, per germline. The CDR3 length is 14 residues. The V end was cut by 6 bases, the J end by 6 bases, with 15 bases between. CDR3 DNA sequence: TGTGCCAGCAGCGAGGCAGGGATCGGTCAGCCCCAGCATTTT. It translates to CASSEAGIGQPQHF.

This rearrangement joins TRBV12-3 or TRBV12-4 to TRBJ2-7; TRBD1 agrees at 8 bases. The length of the CDR3 is 13 residues. Trimming at V came to 5 bases and at J to 6 bases, leaving 6 bases not matched to a gene. CDR3: CASSPGQVPEQYF. The CDR3 DNA reads as TGTGCCAGCAGTCCGGGACAGGTCCCCGAGCAGTACTTC.